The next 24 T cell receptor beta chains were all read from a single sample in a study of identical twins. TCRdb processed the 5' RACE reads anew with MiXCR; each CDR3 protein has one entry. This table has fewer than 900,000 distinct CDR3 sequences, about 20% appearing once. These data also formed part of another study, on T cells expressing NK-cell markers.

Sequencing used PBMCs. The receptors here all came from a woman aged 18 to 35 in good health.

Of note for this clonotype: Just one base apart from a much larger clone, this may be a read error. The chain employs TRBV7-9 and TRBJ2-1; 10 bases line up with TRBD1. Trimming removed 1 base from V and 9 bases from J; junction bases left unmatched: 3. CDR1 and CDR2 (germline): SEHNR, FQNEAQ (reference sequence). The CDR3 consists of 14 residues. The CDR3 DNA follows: TGTGCCAGCAGCTTAGGGACAGGGGGGGCTGAGCAGTTCTTC. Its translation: CASSLGTGGAEQFF.

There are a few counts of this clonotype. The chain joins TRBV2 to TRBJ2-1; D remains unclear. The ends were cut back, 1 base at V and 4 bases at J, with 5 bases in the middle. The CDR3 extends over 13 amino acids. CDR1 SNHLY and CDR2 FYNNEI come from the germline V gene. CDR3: CASSEEGYNEQFF. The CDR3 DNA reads TGTGCCAGCAGTGAAGAGGGATACAATGAGCAGTTCTTC.

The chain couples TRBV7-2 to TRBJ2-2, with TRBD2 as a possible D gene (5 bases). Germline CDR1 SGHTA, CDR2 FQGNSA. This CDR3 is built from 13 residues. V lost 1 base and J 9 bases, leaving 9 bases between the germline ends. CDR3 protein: CASSLGQRRELFF. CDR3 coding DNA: TGTGCCAGCAGCTTAGGCCAGCGGCGGGAGCTGTTTTTT.

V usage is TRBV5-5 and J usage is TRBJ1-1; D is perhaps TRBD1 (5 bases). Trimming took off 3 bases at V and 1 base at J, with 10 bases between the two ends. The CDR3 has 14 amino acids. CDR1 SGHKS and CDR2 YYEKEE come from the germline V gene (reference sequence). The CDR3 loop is CASSWAGRNTEAFF. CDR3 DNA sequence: TGTGCCAGCAGCTGGGCAGGGCGGAACACTGAAGCTTTCTTT.

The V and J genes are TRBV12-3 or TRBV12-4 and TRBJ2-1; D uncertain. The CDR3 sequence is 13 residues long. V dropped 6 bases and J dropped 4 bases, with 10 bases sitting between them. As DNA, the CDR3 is TGTGCCAGCAGAAAAGAGGAGTACAATGAGCAGTTCTTC. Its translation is CASRKEEYNEQFF.

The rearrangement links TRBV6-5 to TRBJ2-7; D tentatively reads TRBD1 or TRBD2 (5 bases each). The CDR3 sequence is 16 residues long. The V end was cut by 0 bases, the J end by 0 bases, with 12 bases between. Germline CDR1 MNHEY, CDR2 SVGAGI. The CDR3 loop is CASSYSIQGPSYEQYF. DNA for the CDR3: TGTGCCAGCAGTTACTCGATTCAGGGACCCTCCTACGAGCAGTACTTC.

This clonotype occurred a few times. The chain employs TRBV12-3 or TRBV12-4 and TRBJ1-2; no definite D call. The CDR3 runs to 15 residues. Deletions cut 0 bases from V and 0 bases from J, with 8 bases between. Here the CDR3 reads CASSLAGSPNYGYTF. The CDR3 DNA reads TGTGCCAGCAGTTTAGCCGGGAGTCCTAACTATGGCTACACCTTC.

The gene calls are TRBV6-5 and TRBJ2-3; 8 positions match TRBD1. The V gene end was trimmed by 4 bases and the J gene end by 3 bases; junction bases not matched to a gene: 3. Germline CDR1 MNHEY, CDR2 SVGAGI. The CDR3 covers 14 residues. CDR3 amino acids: CASSWTGLTDTQYF. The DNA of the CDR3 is TGTGCCAGCAGTTGGACAGGGTTAACAGATACGCAGTATTTT.

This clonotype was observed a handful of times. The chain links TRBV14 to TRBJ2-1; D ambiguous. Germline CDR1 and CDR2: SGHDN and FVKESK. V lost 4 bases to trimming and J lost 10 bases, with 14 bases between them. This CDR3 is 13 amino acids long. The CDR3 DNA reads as TGTGCCAGCAGCCTCTCTGATGGGCGGGAGCAGTTCTTC. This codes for CASSLSDGREQFF.

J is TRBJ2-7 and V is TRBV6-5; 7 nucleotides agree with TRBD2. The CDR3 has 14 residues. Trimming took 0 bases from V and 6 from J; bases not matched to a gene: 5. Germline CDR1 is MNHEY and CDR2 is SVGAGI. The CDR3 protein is CASSYSEWGGEQYF. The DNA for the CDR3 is TGTGCCAGCAGTTACTCCGAGTGGGGGGGCGAGCAGTACTTC.

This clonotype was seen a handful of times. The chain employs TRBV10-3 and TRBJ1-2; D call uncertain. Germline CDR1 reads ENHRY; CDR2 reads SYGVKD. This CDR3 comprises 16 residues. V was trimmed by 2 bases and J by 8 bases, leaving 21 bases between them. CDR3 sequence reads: CAISEPLQVRLRGYTF. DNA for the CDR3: TGTGCCATCAGTGAGCCCCTCCAGGTTAGGTTGAGAGGCTACACCTTC.

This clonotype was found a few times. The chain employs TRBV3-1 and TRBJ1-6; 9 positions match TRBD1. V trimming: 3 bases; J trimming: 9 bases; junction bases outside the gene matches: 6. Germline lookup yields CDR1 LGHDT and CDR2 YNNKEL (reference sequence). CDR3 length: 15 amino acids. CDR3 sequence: CASSQPGTGSSPLHF. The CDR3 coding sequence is TGTGCCAGCAGCCAGCCCGGGACAGGGAGTTCACCCCTCCACTTT. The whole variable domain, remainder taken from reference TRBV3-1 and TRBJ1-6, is DTAVSQTPKYLVTQMGNDKSIKCEQNLGHDTMYWYKQDSKKFLKIMFSYNNKELIINETVPNRFSPKSPDKAHLNLHINSLELGDSAVYFCASSQPGTGSSPLHFGNGTRLTVT.

CDR3 nucleotide sequence: TGTGCCAGCTCACTTACAGGGCCCTCCGATACGCAGTATTTT. Translated, it gives CASSLTGPSDTQYF. The V call is TRBV18, the J call TRBJ2-3; a possible D gene is TRBD1 (6 bases). Trimming took off 4 bases at V and 6 bases at J, with 14 bases between the two ends. Germline CDR1 KGHSH, CDR2 LQKENI. CDR3 length equals 14 residues.

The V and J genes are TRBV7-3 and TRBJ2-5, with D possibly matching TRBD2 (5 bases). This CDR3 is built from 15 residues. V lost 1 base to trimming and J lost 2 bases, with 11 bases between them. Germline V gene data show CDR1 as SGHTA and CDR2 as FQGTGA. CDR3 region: CASSLNVRGQETQYF. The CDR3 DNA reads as TGTGCCAGCAGCTTAAACGTCCGGGGTCAAGAGACCCAGTACTTC.

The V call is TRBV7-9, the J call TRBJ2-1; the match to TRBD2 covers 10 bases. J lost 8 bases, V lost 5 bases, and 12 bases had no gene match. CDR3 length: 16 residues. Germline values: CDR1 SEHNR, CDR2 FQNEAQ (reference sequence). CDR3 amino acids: CASSPPYQREGHEQFF. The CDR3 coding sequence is TGTGCCAGCAGCCCCCCCTACCAGCGGGAGGGCCATGAGCAGTTCTTC.

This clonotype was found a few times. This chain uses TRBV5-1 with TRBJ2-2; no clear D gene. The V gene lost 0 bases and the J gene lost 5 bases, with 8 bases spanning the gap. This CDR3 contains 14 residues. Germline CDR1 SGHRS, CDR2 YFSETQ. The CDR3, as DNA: TGCGCCAGCAGCTTGGACCCAGTAACCGGGGAGCTGTTTTTT. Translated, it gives CASSLDPVTGELFF. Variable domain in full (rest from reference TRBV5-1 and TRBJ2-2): KAGVTQTPRYLIKTRGQQVTLSCSPISGHRSVSWYQQTPGQGLQFLFEYFSETQRNKGNFPGRFSGRQFSNSRSEMNVSTLELGDSALYLCASSLDPVTGELFFGEGSRLTVL.

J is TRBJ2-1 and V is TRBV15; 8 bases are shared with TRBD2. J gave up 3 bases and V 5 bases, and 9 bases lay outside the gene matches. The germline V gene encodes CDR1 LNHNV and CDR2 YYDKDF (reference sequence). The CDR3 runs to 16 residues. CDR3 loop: CATSPSREAGYNEQFF. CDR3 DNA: TGTGCCACCAGCCCCTCGCGGGAGGCCGGCTACAATGAGCAGTTCTTC.

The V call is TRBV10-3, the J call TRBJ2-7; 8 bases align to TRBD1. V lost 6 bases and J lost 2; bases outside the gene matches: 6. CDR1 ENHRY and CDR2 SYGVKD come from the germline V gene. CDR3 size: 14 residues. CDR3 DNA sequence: TGTGCCATCAGATCGACAGGGGCGACCTACGAGCAGTACTTC. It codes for CAIRSTGATYEQYF.

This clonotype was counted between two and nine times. CDR3 in amino acids: CASSGPRDRAYEQYF. The CDR3 nucleotides read TGTGCCAGCAGTGGCCCCCGGGACAGGGCATACGAGCAGTACTTC. The gene calls are TRBV25-1 and TRBJ2-7, with 9 positions matching TRBD1. V lost 4 bases to trimming and J lost 4 bases; unmatched junction nucleotides: 8. The CDR3 runs 15 residues. The germline CDR1 and CDR2 sequences are MGHDK and SYGVNS.

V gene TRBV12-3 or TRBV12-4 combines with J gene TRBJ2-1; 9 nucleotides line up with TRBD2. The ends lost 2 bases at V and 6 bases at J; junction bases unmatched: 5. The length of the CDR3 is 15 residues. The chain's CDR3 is CASSLRTSERNEQFF. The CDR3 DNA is TGTGCCAGCAGTTTAAGGACTAGCGAGCGCAATGAGCAGTTCTTC.

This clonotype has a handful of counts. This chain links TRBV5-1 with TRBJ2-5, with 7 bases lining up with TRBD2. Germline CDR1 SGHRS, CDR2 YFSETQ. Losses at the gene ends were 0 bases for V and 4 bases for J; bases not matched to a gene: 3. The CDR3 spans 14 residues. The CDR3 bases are TGCGCCAGCAGCTTGGAGGCTAGCGGAGAGACCCAGTACTTC. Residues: CASSLEASGETQYF.

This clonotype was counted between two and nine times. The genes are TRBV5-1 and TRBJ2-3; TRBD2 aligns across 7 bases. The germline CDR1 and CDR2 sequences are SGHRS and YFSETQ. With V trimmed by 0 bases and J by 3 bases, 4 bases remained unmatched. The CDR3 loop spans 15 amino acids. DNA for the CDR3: TGCGCCAGCAGCTTGGTCAGCGGGGTTACAGATACGCAGTATTTT. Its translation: CASSLVSGVTDTQYF.

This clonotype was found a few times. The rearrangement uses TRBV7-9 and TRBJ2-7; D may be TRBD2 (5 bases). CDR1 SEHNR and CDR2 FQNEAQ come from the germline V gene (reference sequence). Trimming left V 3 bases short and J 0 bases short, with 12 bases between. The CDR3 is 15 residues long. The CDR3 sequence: CASSFSGSASYEQYF. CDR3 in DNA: TGTGCCAGCAGCTTCTCTGGGAGCGCCTCCTACGAGCAGTACTTC.

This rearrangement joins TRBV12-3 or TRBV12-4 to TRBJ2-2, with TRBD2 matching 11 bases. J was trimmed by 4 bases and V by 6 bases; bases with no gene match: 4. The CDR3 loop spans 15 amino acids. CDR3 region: CASSTSGSFTGELFF. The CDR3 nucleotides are TGTGCCAGCAGCACTAGCGGGAGTTTCACCGGGGAGCTGTTTTTT.